The following is a T cell receptor (beta chain) sequence with its context. Trimming removed 0 bases at V and 3 bases at J, with 13 bases between. The length of the CDR3 is 15 residues. Germline loops: CDR1 SGDLS, CDR2 YYNGEE. TCRdb keeps only in-frame clones here, not all; method: immunoSEQ multiplex PCR. This sample has approximately 30,000 clones, with roughly nine tenths found just once. This record comes from a study of T cell changes during pregnancy in multiple sclerosis. This receptor was identified in a female donor in good health, enrolled as a control in a pregnancy study. The chain has TRBV9 and TRBJ2-7; unclear D gene. This specimen was CD4+ T cells from peripheral blood mononuclear cells, taken in the first trimester of pregnancy. The CDR3 DNA reads as TGTGCCAGCAGCGTAGTTGGAGAAGCCGGCTACGAGCAGTACTTC. Translating gives CASSVVGEAGYEQYF. Full variable domain (rest looked up from reference TRBV9 and TRBJ2-7): DSGVTQTPKHLITATGQRVTLRCSPRSGDLSVYWYQQSLDQGLQFLIQYYNGEERAKGNILERFSAQQFPDLHSELNLSSLELGDSALYFCASSVVGEAGYEQYFGPGTRLTVT.